Below, 24 T cell receptor beta chains from the same sample are listed, as sequenced in a study of T cell repertoires in cytomegalovirus infection. TCRdb re-called the reads with MiXCR, one entry per CDR3 protein. In the table there are hundreds of thousands of distinct CDR3 sequences, approximately 24% of which are singletons. The sample consisted of CD8+ T cells from PBMCs. Receptors originate from a human donor in good health (CMV status not recorded). Some clones in this sample may be carry-over from other donors' samples.

Points on this clonotype: A much larger clone differs by one base, so this may be a read error. V is TRBV6-4 and J is TRBJ1-4; the D gene is possibly TRBD1 (5 bases). The germline V gene encodes CDR1 MRHNA and CDR2 SNTAGT. With 3 bases removed from V and 0 bases from J, the gap between germline ends came to 8 bases. The CDR3 is made up of 15 amino acids. This chain's CDR3 is CASSEGRTTNEKLFF. CDR3 nucleotide sequence: TGTGCCAGCAGTGAGGGACGGACAACTAATGAAAAACTGTTTTTT.

This clonotype appeared many times. The chain joins TRBV5-6 to TRBJ2-1, with D perhaps matching TRBD1 (6 bases). Germline V lookup: CDR1 SGHDT, CDR2 YYEEEE. The CDR3 has 14 residues. V lost 0 bases, J lost 3 bases, and 7 bases lay in between. The CDR3 reads CASSLGQDYNEQFF. In nucleotides, the CDR3 is TGTGCCAGCAGCTTGGGACAGGACTACAATGAGCAGTTCTTC.

The sample holds a few counts of this clonotype. This chain joins TRBV20-1 and TRBJ1-5; D uncertain. The CDR3 runs to 16 residues. Germline CDR1 DFQATT, CDR2 SNEGSKA (reference sequence). Deletions cut 0 bases from V and 2 bases from J, with 14 bases between. Here the CDR3 reads CSAREVRAEGNQPQHF. The CDR3 DNA follows: TGCAGTGCTAGAGAGGTTCGTGCTGAGGGCAATCAGCCCCAGCATTTT.

This clonotype was counted between two and nine times. The V and J genes are TRBV2 and TRBJ1-6; tentative D call: TRBD1 (5 bases). Germline CDR1 is SNHLY and CDR2 is FYNNEI. This CDR3 is built from 15 residues. Trimming took off 1 base at V and 8 bases at J, with 12 bases between the two ends. As DNA, the CDR3 is TGTGCCAGCAGTGAAGACGGGGGAATGGATTCACCCCTCCACTTT. Its protein is CASSEDGGMDSPLHF.

This clonotype occurred many times. The chain has TRBV4-1 and TRBJ1-2; TRBD1 agrees at 7 bases. Germline CDR1 MGHRA, CDR2 YSYEKL. The V segment lost 1 base and the J segment 6 bases; nucleotides outside the gene matches: 8. CDR3 size: 15 residues. The CDR3 nucleotides are TGCGCCAGCAGCCAAGTCGGGACAGTGGGGAATGGCTACACCTTC. Translation gives CASSQVGTVGNGYTF.

The chain recombines TRBV6-2 or TRBV6-3 with TRBJ1-2; D remains unclear. The CDR3 runs to 16 residues. In germline, CDR1 is MNHEY, CDR2 SVGEGT. Trimming left V 7 bases short and J 1 base short, with 19 bases between. The chain's CDR3 is CASTDSGFRLNYGYTF. In nucleotides, the CDR3 is TGTGCCAGCACAGATTCGGGGTTCCGGCTTAACTATGGCTACACCTTC.

Turning to this clonotype: Compared with germline, one end of the junction differs, possibly owing to a read error. This chain uses TRBV20-1 with TRBJ2-5; 12 nucleotides match TRBD2. This CDR3 has 15 amino acids. Germline V gene sequence: CDR1 DFQATT, CDR2 SNEGSKA (reference sequence). The CDR3 bases are TGCGGTGCCCGGACTAGCGGGGAAAACCAAGAGACCCAGTACTTC. Its translation is CGARTSGENQETQYF.

This clonotype was observed at least ten times. The genes are TRBV6-2 or TRBV6-3 and TRBJ1-1; 9 nucleotides match TRBD1. Germline lookup yields CDR1 MNHEY and CDR2 SVGEGT. This CDR3 spans 18 amino acids. The V gene end was trimmed by 5 bases and the J gene end by 1 base; junction bases not matched to a gene: 14. CDR3 in DNA: TGTGCCAGCAGTCCTACCGGACAGGGGTGGCGAGAGAACACTGAAGCTTTCTTT. The encoded protein is CASSPTGQGWRENTEAFF.

This clonotype has just a few counts. V is TRBV20-1 and J is TRBJ2-4; D unresolved. Looked up from germline, CDR1 is DFQATT and CDR2 is SNEGSKA (reference sequence). Trimming shortened V by 2 bases and J by 0 bases, and 8 bases separated the two germline ends. The CDR3 is 14 amino acids. The CDR3 reads CSARTALAKNIQYF. CDR3 DNA: TGCAGTGCTAGAACCGCTCTAGCCAAAAACATTCAGTACTTC.

This clonotype showed up just a few times. The chain recombines TRBV7-9 with TRBJ2-7; perhaps TRBD1 as D (6 bases). Germline V gives CDR1 SEHNR, CDR2 FQNEAQ (reference sequence). Trimming removed 5 bases at V and 6 bases at J, with 20 bases between. This CDR3 contains 15 residues. The CDR3 loop reads CASSPTGSPSGEQYF. The CDR3 region has the DNA TGTGCCAGCAGCCCTACAGGGAGCCCCTCGGGCGAGCAGTACTTC.

This clonotype was recorded a few times. The chain uses TRBV23-1 and TRBJ2-3; possible D gene TRBD1, 5 bases. TRBV23-1 is assigned to the ORF class and has an uncertain function. Trimming took 6 bases from V and 4 from J, leaving 23 bases between them. The CDR3 loop spans 17 amino acids. The CDR3 DNA is TGCGCCAGCAGACCTAACCGACAGTTCCGTTGCGCAGATACGCAGTATTTT. This gives the protein CASRPNRQFRCADTQYF.

Only a few counts were recorded for this clonotype. The genes are TRBV6-2 or TRBV6-3 and TRBJ1-5; maybe TRBD1 (6 bases). The V and J ends lost 6 bases and 0 bases respectively, with 18 bases between them. In germline, CDR1 is MNHEY, CDR2 SVGEGT. The length of the CDR3 is 17 residues. As DNA, the CDR3 is TGTGCCAGCAGAGGAGGTGGGACACGTTATAGCAATCAGCCCCAGCATTTT. The encoded protein is CASRGGGTRYSNQPQHF.

This clonotype was observed a handful of times. The V and J genes are TRBV29-1 and TRBJ2-7; weak D call: TRBD1 (5 bases). This CDR3 is built from 13 residues. Deletions cut 3 bases from V and 2 bases from J, with 11 bases between. Germline V CDR1 and CDR2: SQVTM, ANQGSEA. CDR3 sequence (DNA): TGCAGCGTTGACTTGGGGCCGACCTACGAGCAGTACTTC. This sequence encodes CSVDLGPTYEQYF.

This clonotype showed up just a few times. CDR3 in amino acids: CSVEALGLGETQYF. Written as DNA, the CDR3 is TGCAGCGTTGAGGCCTTGGGGCTAGGGGAGACCCAGTACTTC. This sequence joins TRBV29-1 and TRBJ2-5; D is possibly TRBD1 (5 bases). CDR1 and CDR2 from the germline V gene are SQVTM and ANQGSEA. The CDR3 consists of 14 residues. V was cut by 3 bases and J by 5 bases, with 16 bases left in between.

This clonotype was seen a few times. The chain has TRBV14 and TRBJ2-3, with TRBD2 as a possible D gene (5 bases). Trimming pared 4 bases from V and 4 bases from J, leaving 9 bases between. CDR3 length equals 13 residues. The germline V gene has CDR1 SGHDN and CDR2 FVKESK. The CDR3 loop reads CASSPRRPDTQYF. The DNA for the CDR3 is TGTGCCAGCAGCCCACGGAGGCCAGATACGCAGTATTTT.

The rearrangement joins TRBV7-9 to TRBJ2-1, with 7 bases aligning to TRBD2. The CDR3 sequence is 16 residues long. Per germline, CDR1 SEHNR and CDR2 FQNEAQ (reference sequence). The J segment lost 7 bases and the V segment lost 2 bases, leaving 11 bases of the junction unmatched. This chain's CDR3 is CASSLNPGGPGNEQFF. The DNA of the CDR3 is TGTGCCAGCAGCTTAAATCCGGGGGGACCGGGGAATGAGCAGTTCTTC.

The chain combines TRBV28 with TRBJ1-1, with 7 bases matching TRBD1. The J segment lost 0 bases and the V segment lost 6 bases, leaving 7 bases of the junction unmatched. Germline values: CDR1 MDHEN, CDR2 SYDVKM. The CDR3 runs to 15 residues. CDR3 in amino acids: CASRDGDRMNTEAFF. In DNA form, the CDR3 reads TGTGCCAGCAGGGATGGGGACAGAATGAACACTGAAGCTTTCTTT.

This clonotype was detected ten times or more. The chain is built from TRBV6-2 or TRBV6-3 and TRBJ1-5; D not certain. V was shortened by 10 bases and J by 0 bases, with 10 bases between the two germline ends. There are 13 residues in the CDR3. Germline CDR1 MNHEY, CDR2 SVGEGT. CDR3 amino acids: CAIGLYSNQPQHF. CDR3 in DNA: TGTGCCATCGGACTGTATAGCAATCAGCCCCAGCATTTT.

This clonotype was detected ten times or more. V and J are TRBV7-8 and TRBJ1-2; D perhaps matches TRBD1 (6 bases). V was clipped by 5 bases and J by 8 bases, with 18 bases between them. This CDR3 has 14 residues. Germline V gene lookup returns CDR1 SGHVS and CDR2 FQNEAQ. CDR3 loop: CASSPDVGGEGYTF. As DNA, the CDR3 is TGTGCCAGCAGCCCCGATGTGGGGGGCGAAGGCTACACCTTC. Supplemented by reference TRBV7-8 and TRBJ1-2, the full variable domain reads GAGVSQSPRYKVAKRGQDVALRCDPISGHVSLFWYQQALGQGPEFLTYFQNEAQLDKSGLPSDRFFAERPEGSVSTLKIQRTQQEDSAVYLCASSPDVGGEGYTFGSGTRLTVV.

On this clonotype itself: A much more abundant neighbour one base away suggests this may be a read error. The V and J genes are TRBV6-7 and TRBJ1-4; 8 bases fit TRBD1. TRBV6-7 is an ORF; its function is uncertain. This CDR3 spans 17 amino acids. The CDR3 protein is CVSSYQPGGSTNEKLFF. As DNA, the CDR3 is TGTGTCAGCAGTTACCAGCCAGGGGGCTCAACTAATGAAAAACTGTTTTTT.

A single count supports this clonotype. V is TRBV19 and J is TRBJ1-1, with 7 bases aligning to TRBD1. From germline, CDR1 is LNHDA and CDR2 SQIVND (reference sequence). V lost 2 bases, J lost 4 bases, and 4 bases stayed unmatched. The CDR3 has 14 amino acids. CDR3 amino acids: CASSIRQGSTEAFF. The CDR3 coding sequence is TGTGCCAGTAGTATAAGACAGGGCAGCACTGAAGCTTTCTTT.

This clonotype was detected only a few times. The chain links TRBV19 to TRBJ2-7; the D gene is possibly TRBD1 (7 bases). The CDR3 spans 14 residues. CDR1 is LNHDA, CDR2 SQIVND, per germline (reference sequence). V shed 6 bases and J shed 0 bases, with 12 bases lying between them. DNA of the CDR3: TGTGCCAGTAGAGACAGGGAGGTCTCCTACGAGCAGTACTTC. Amino acid sequence: CASRDREVSYEQYF.

This clonotype showed up many times. The chain links TRBV28 to TRBJ1-6, with a tentative D call TRBD1 (5 bases). V lost 5 bases and J 10 bases, leaving 15 bases between the germline ends. Germline CDR1 and CDR2: MDHEN and SYDVKM. This CDR3 region has 14 residues. CDR3 sequence (DNA): TGTGCCAGCAGTCCTACTCGGGGGAACTCACCCCTCCACTTT. The encoded protein is CASSPTRGNSPLHF. The full variable domain, its missing parts supplied by reference TRBV28 and TRBJ1-6, is DVKVTQSSRYLVKRTGEKVFLECVQDMDHENMFWYRQDPGLGLRLIYFSYDVKMKEKGDIPEGYSVSREKKERFSLILESASTNQTSMYLCASSPTRGNSPLHFGNGTRLTVT.

CDR3 residues: CASSFQQWLETQYF. The CDR3 DNA reads TGTGCCAGCAGTTTCCAACAGTGGCTGGAGACCCAGTACTTC. The chain links TRBV28 to TRBJ2-5; D gene ambiguous. Per germline, CDR1 MDHEN and CDR2 SYDVKM. This CDR3 has 14 residues. Trimming shortened V by 3 bases and J by 5 bases, and 13 bases separated the two germline ends.